Below are 20 T cell receptor beta chains sequenced from a single sample in a study of cytomegalovirus exposure and HLA in healthy donors. It was with 60 Vbeta and 13 Jbeta primers that the PCR ran. Sequencing was performed with immunoSEQ multiplex PCR; in TCRdb, only in-frame clones are kept and a portion is missing. Of approximately 170,000 clones listed, about 77% are singletons. The sample comprised PBMCs. The origin of the receptors is a woman between 40 and 55 years old in good health and CMV-seropositive.

The chain combines TRBV7-9 with TRBJ1-2; D call uncertain. This CDR3 is built from 12 residues. V was clipped by 3 bases and J by 7 bases, with 9 bases between them. Germline CDR1 SEHNR, CDR2 FQNEAQ (reference sequence). CDR3 protein: CASSFTEGGYTF. In nucleotides, the CDR3 is TGTGCCAGCAGCTTCACTGAGGGTGGCTACACCTTC.

The J gene is TRBJ1-3, the V gene TRBV6-5; D not certain. Trimming removed 2 bases at V and 4 bases at J, with 9 bases between. The germline V gene has CDR1 MNHEY and CDR2 SVGAGI. This CDR3 comprises 14 residues. CDR3 bases: TGTGCCAGCAGTTACGAATTAAGCGGAAACACCATATATTTT. It codes for CASSYELSGNTIYF.

The CDR3 is CASSRTSVPSYEQYF. CDR3 DNA: TGCGCCAGCAGCCGGACTAGCGTCCCCTCCTACGAGCAGTACTTC. This chain joins TRBV4-1 and TRBJ2-7; 9 nucleotides line up with TRBD2. With 4 bases clipped from V and 0 bases from J, the junction kept 4 bases outside the gene matches. Germline loops: CDR1 MGHRA, CDR2 YSYEKL. This CDR3 region has 15 residues.

The chain links TRBV5-1 to TRBJ2-7; 7 bases agree with TRBD1. The CDR3 totals 14 residues. Unmatched junction bases numbered 7, after V lost 2 bases and J lost 5 bases. Germline values: CDR1 SGHRS, CDR2 YFSETQ. CDR3 residues: CASSFLSTGDEQYF. The CDR3 region has the DNA TGCGCCAGCAGCTTCCTCTCCACAGGGGACGAGCAGTACTTC.

The chain is built from TRBV28 and TRBJ2-5, with 8 positions matching TRBD1. TRBJ2-7 explains the end of the DNA better; the J call may be wrong. The CDR3 runs 13 residues. CDR1 MDHEN and CDR2 SYDVKM come from the germline V gene. The CDR3 nucleotides read TGTGCCAGTGGGGCAGGGGGCTTATACGAGCAGTACTTC. It is translated as CASGAGGLYEQYF.

The chain combines TRBV10-1 with TRBJ2-3; TRBD1 matches at 9 bases. CDR3 length equals 14 residues. With V trimmed by 2 bases and J by 7 bases, 4 bases remained unmatched. The V gene's germline CDR1 is WNHNN and CDR2 SYGVQD (reference sequence). The CDR3 coding sequence is TGCGCCAGCAGTGAGAGGACAGGGGACTATACGCAGTATTTT. As protein: CASSERTGDYTQYF.

Only a few counts were recorded for this clone. The chain has TRBV19 and TRBJ2-7, with 7 bases that match TRBD2. This CDR3 is built from 14 residues. Germline values: CDR1 LNHDA, CDR2 SQIVND (reference sequence). After removal of 5 bases from V and 4 bases from J, the junction contained 8 bases not matched to a gene. The CDR3 here is CASSDERGPYEQYF. CDR3 in DNA: TGTGCCAGTAGTGACGAGCGGGGACCGTACGAGCAGTACTTC.

V is TRBV5-1 and J is TRBJ2-2, with a weak D call TRBD2 (5 bases). The CDR3 totals 18 residues. V was pared by 2 bases and J by 1 base, with 18 bases between. Germline values: CDR1 SGHRS, CDR2 YFSETQ. CDR3 amino acids: CASSFPSGEGWNTGELFF. CDR3 DNA: TGCGCCAGCAGCTTCCCCTCAGGAGAGGGTTGGAACACCGGGGAGCTGTTTTTT.

This clone was detected only once. The chain couples TRBV10-3 to TRBJ2-1; TRBD2 agrees at 9 bases. The germline V gene has CDR1 ENHRY and CDR2 SYGVKD. The CDR3 has 15 residues. V trimming: 6 bases; J trimming: 1 base; junction bases outside the gene matches: 4. The CDR3 protein is CAIRPTSGSYNEQFF. CDR3 DNA: TGTGCCATCAGACCTACTAGCGGGTCCTACAATGAGCAGTTCTTC.

The chain uses TRBV29-1 and TRBJ2-7, with D unresolved. The CDR3 extends over 11 amino acids. CDR1 is SQVTM and CDR2 is ANQGSEA in the germline V gene. Trimming pared 4 bases from V and 6 bases from J, leaving 10 bases between. This CDR3 reads CSVGSGSEQYF. In nucleotides, the CDR3 is TGCAGCGTTGGTTCGGGTAGCGAGCAGTACTTC.

The table lists this clone with a few counts. The V and J genes are TRBV5-8 and TRBJ1-1; D is undetermined. Per germline, CDR1 SGHTS and CDR2 YDEGEE. V lost 2 bases, J lost 0 bases, and 5 bases lay in between. The CDR3 extends over 13 amino acids. The CDR3 DNA reads as TGTGCCAGCAGCTTTACAGTGAACACTGAAGCTTTCTTT. It codes for CASSFTVNTEAFF. Looking up the rest from reference TRBV5-8 and TRBJ1-1 gives the full variable domain: EAGVTQSPTHLIKTRGQQATLRCSPISGHTSVYWYQQALGLGLQFLLWYDEGEERNRGNFPPRFSGRQFPNYSSELNVNALELEDSALYLCASSFTVNTEAFFGQGTRLTVV.

DNA of the CDR3: TGTGCCAGCAGTAGACGGACAGGGGAAGATACGCAGTATTTT. As protein: CASSRRTGEDTQYF. V and J are TRBV2 and TRBJ2-3; the match to TRBD1 covers 9 bases. The CDR3 runs to 14 residues. Germline assignment: CDR1 SNHLY and CDR2 FYNNEI. Unmatched junction bases numbered 5, after V lost 5 bases and J lost 5 bases.

In the case of this clone: Other nucleotide sequences from this sample produce the same CDR3. J is TRBJ2-7 and V is TRBV6-5; D is undetermined. This CDR3 contains 14 residues. The V gene's germline CDR1 is MNHEY and CDR2 SVGAGI. The ends were cut back, 2 bases at V and 0 bases at J, with 8 bases in the middle. The CDR3 reads CASSYQRSSYEQYF. Here the CDR3 DNA reads TGTGCCAGCAGTTACCAACGGAGCTCCTACGAGCAGTACTTC.

The V and J genes are TRBV29-1 and TRBJ2-7; 9 nucleotides match TRBD1. V lost 0 bases and J lost 5; bases outside the gene matches: 8. The CDR3 contains 15 residues. Germline lookup yields CDR1 SQVTM and CDR2 ANQGSEA. The DNA for the CDR3 is TGCAGCGTTGAAGAACAGGGGGCTACGATCGACGAGCAGTACTTC. It encodes CSVEEQGATIDEQYF.

The gene calls are TRBV7-6 and TRBJ1-1; a possible D gene is TRBD1 (6 bases). V gave up 2 bases and J gave up 0 bases, with 7 bases separating them. Germline V gene lookup returns CDR1 SGHVS and CDR2 FNYEAQ. The CDR3 extends over 14 amino acids. The CDR3 nucleotides are TGTGCCAGCAGCTTAAGGGGGATGAACACTGAAGCTTTCTTT. This sequence encodes CASSLRGMNTEAFF.

The chain combines TRBV4-1 with TRBJ2-2, with D tentatively TRBD2 (6 bases). The length of the CDR3 is 16 residues. Germline V gene lookup returns CDR1 MGHRA and CDR2 YSYEKL. V was clipped by 0 bases and J by 7 bases, with 15 bases between them. Here the CDR3 DNA reads TGCGCCAGCAGCCAAGATCCCTCCCGACTAGTCGGGGAGCTGTTTTTT. This sequence encodes CASSQDPSRLVGELFF.

The gene calls are TRBV27 and TRBJ2-3; 8 bases are a match to TRBD1. Germline CDR1 MNHEY, CDR2 SMNVEV (reference sequence). The CDR3 consists of 18 residues. The V gene end was trimmed by 5 bases and the J gene end by 1 base; junction bases not matched to a gene: 14. The CDR3 nucleotides are TGTGCCAGCAGTGCGACAGGGGCCAGCTGGGGTGGCACAGATACGCAGTATTTT. Translation gives CASSATGASWGGTDTQYF.

The chain carries TRBV10-3 and TRBJ2-7; TRBD1 aligns across 9 bases. CDR3 length: 13 residues. Germline loops: CDR1 ENHRY, CDR2 SYGVKD. V was pared by 6 bases and J by 5 bases, with 5 bases of the junction left unmatched. The CDR3 DNA reads TGTGCCATCAGCCCACAGGGGGCCCACGAGCAGTACTTC. Translated, it gives CAISPQGAHEQYF.

J is TRBJ1-2 and V is TRBV5-1; TRBD1 matches at 7 bases. Germline V gives CDR1 SGHRS, CDR2 YFSETQ. CDR3 length equals 13 residues. Trimming took 3 bases from V and 4 from J; bases not matched to a gene: 3. The CDR3 DNA sequence: TGCGCCAGCAGCTCAGGGGGGAGCTATGGCTACACCTTC. Translation: CASSSGGSYGYTF.

The rearrangement joins TRBV28 to TRBJ2-3, with 7 bases aligning to TRBD1. Germline-derived CDR1 and CDR2 are MDHEN and SYDVKM. The CDR3 sequence is 14 residues long. Trimming took 10 bases from V and 0 from J; bases not matched to a gene: 7. The CDR3 DNA is TGTGCCACCACAGGGGCCCCAAGCACAGATACGCAGTATTTT. Protein: CATTGAPSTDTQYF.